The T cell receptor (beta chain) under discussion was sequenced for a study of radiation and T cells in renal cell carcinoma. Background on the study: Nephrectomy followed 15 Gy stereotactic body radiation by 4 weeks. Whole-study results and caveats: Without pretreatment biopsies, baseline tumor clonotype presence was undetermined. In blood, top tumor clones expanded by 2 weeks, shrinking by 4.

Measured with immunoSEQ multiplex PCR; TCRdb has only the in-frame clones, and not every one. This table has about 140,000 clones, around four fifths appearing once. Note on this clone: Its antigen is as yet unknown.

This CDR3 comprises 15 residues. Trimming took off 4 bases at V and 5 bases at J, with 17 bases between the two ends. Germline CDR1 is LNHDA and CDR2 is SQIVND (reference sequence). Time point noted: baseline pretreatment blood. Treatment of the sample: 15 Gy SBRT to primary tumor, nephrectomy 4 weeks later. Radiation-treated patients gave blood at baseline, week 2 and week 4. The clonotype comes from a woman aged 50 to 60 with renal cell carcinoma. The sample here was blood, taken from a patient whose treatment included radiotherapy and nephrectomy. The chain recombines TRBV19 with TRBJ1-2; maybe TRBD1 (6 bases). The CDR3 coding sequence is TGTGCCAGTAGTAAGACGAGGGACAAGGCTTATGGCTACACCTTC. Protein sequence: CASSKTRDKAYGYTF. The complete variable domain, with remaining parts taken from reference TRBV19 and TRBJ1-2, reads DGGITQSPKYLFRKEGQNVTLSCEQNLNHDAMYWYRQDPGQGLRLIYYSQIVNDFQKGDIAEGYSVSREKKESFPLTVTSAQKNPTAFYLCASSKTRDKAYGYTFGSGTRLTVV.